The clone carrying this T cell receptor beta chain turned up a few times. Its target is not known. CDR3 length: 17 residues. Trimming pared 1 base from V and 0 bases from J, leaving 15 bases between. Germline V gene sequence: CDR1 SGDLS, CDR2 YYNGEE. Sequencing libraries for TCR beta were prepared with iRepertoire HTBI primers and Arm-PCR of CDR3 regions. One entry per CDR3 protein results from TCRdb running MiXCR on the multiplex PCR reads. Seen here are 400,000 to 500,000 distinct CDR3 sequences, about 15% observed once, and the top ten hold around 11%. The data originate from a study of regulatory T cells in long-lasting Graves disease. Background on the study: Graves' patients diagnosed newly had used antithyroid drugs under 3 months.

Notes on the study in general: Compared with new cases, persistent Graves' patients showed reduced TCR diversity.

The time point here: newly diagnosed GD, antithyroid drugs for less than 3 months. PBMC RNA was the source of the TCR library. The data also belong to a second study, concerning T cells in Graves' hyperthyroidism and ophthalmopathy. That study reports: Those patients with uncontrolled infection, other autoimmune disease, pregnancy or lactation were excluded.

The genes are TRBV9 and TRBJ2-3; maybe TRBD2 (5 bases). The source was peripheral blood mononuclear cells (PBMCs), collected at new diagnosis, from a patient treated with antithyroid drugs. The source of this sequence is a woman in her twenties or thirties with Graves disease. The CDR3 nucleotides read TGTGCCAGCAGCGTAAGAGGCGGAGGAACTAGCACAGATACGCAGTATTTT. This codes for CASSVRGGGTSTDTQYF.